What follows is one T cell receptor (beta chain) and its context. Amplification used 60 Vbeta primers and 13 Jbeta primers. Sequencing was performed with immunoSEQ multiplex PCR; in TCRdb, only in-frame clones are kept and a portion is missing. The profile shows just over 200,000 clones, more than 75% of them singletons. This entry comes from a study of cytomegalovirus exposure and HLA in healthy donors. The source material was PBMCs. The sequence came from a woman aged 40-49 years in good health and CMV-seronegative.

DNA of the CDR3: TGTGCCAGCAGCTTGGGCGGGTCCAGCGCTGAGCAGTTCTTC. It translates to CASSLGGSSAEQFF. The chain employs TRBV5-4 and TRBJ2-1; a weak D match, TRBD2 (5 bases). Trimming cost V 0 bases and J 9 bases, with 13 bases left between them. The CDR3 runs 14 residues. Per the germline V gene, CDR1 is SGHNT and CDR2 is YYREEE (reference sequence).